These T cell receptor beta chains were read from a single sample in a study of vaccination effects on CD4 cells after COVID-19. Antigens for these TCRs are unknown. The method was immunoSEQ multiplex PCR; TCRdb's version includes in-frame clones alone and lacks a portion of them. This table holds around 46,000 clones, 65% to 70% found once. This specimen consisted of CD4+ T cells from PBMCs cultured with a peptide pool, obtained before COVID-19 vaccination. These receptors came from a human donor who had a prior SARS-CoV-2 infection. The CDR3 runs from the conserved cysteine through the conserved F or W. A D gene is named only where the DNA matches it firmly. Size values are once, few and many counts, or a class for expanded clones, and some rows have none.

d_call: .; clone_size: .; j_call: TRBJ1-5; v_call: TRBV6-5; cdr3_nt: TGTGCCAGCAGTAACAGGGCTCGACAGCCCCAGCATTTT; cdr3_aa: CASSNRARQPQHF
d_call: .; clone_size: .; j_call: TRBJ1-2; v_call: TRBV11-2; cdr3_nt: TGTGCCAGCAGCTTAGCAGGGGTTGGCTATGGCTACACCTTC; cdr3_aa: CASSLAGVGYGYTF
d_call: TRBD1; clone_size: .; j_call: TRBJ1-2; v_call: TRBV7-9; cdr3_nt: TGTGCCAGCAGCCCCACGGACAGGGAAGTTAACTATGGCTACACCTTC; cdr3_aa: CASSPTDREVNYGYTF
d_call: TRBD2; clone_size: .; j_call: TRBJ2-1; v_call: TRBV7-6; cdr3_nt: TGTGCCAGCAGCTTACATCCTAGCGGGGGACCCGTCAATGAGCAGTTCTTC; cdr3_aa: CASSLHPSGGPVNEQFF
d_call: TRBD2; clone_size: .; j_call: TRBJ2-7; v_call: TRBV11-1; cdr3_nt: TGTGCCAGCAGCACAGCTAGCGGGAGGGCCTACGAGCAGTACTTC; cdr3_aa: CASSTASGRAYEQYF
d_call: TRBD2; clone_size: .; j_call: TRBJ2-1; v_call: TRBV19; cdr3_nt: TGTGCCAGTAGTATTCTGCGCGGGGGGACAAACGAGCAGTTCTTC; cdr3_aa: CASSILRGGTNEQFF
d_call: TRBD1; clone_size: many; j_call: TRBJ1-2; v_call: TRBV19; cdr3_nt: TGTGCCAGTAGTATCGGGACAGTCCCTAGCTACACCTTC; cdr3_aa: CASSIGTVPSYTF
d_call: .; clone_size: .; j_call: TRBJ1-2; v_call: TRBV5-6; cdr3_nt: TGTGCCAGCAGCTTGGCCGCAGGGTGGGCCTATGGCTACACCTTC; cdr3_aa: CASSLAAGWAYGYTF
d_call: .; clone_size: few; j_call: TRBJ2-2; v_call: TRBV9; cdr3_nt: TGTGCCAGCAGCGTAGCTAGGGGAAACACCGGGGAGCTGTTTTTT; cdr3_aa: CASSVARGNTGELFF
d_call: TRBD1; clone_size: .; j_call: TRBJ2-5; v_call: TRBV18; cdr3_nt: TGTGCCAGCTCACCCCCAGGGGGTGAGACCCAGTACTTC; cdr3_aa: CASSPPGGETQYF
d_call: .; clone_size: few; j_call: TRBJ2-2; v_call: TRBV4-3; cdr3_nt: TGCGCCAGCAGCCAACAAACGCGGATTCACCAAACCGGGGAGCTGTTTTTT; cdr3_aa: CASSQQTRIHQTGELFF
d_call: TRBD1; clone_size: few; j_call: TRBJ1-2; v_call: TRBV6-1; cdr3_nt: TGTGCCAGCGTAACAGGGGGCGCTAACTATGGCTACACCTTC; cdr3_aa: CASVTGGANYGYTF
d_call: .; clone_size: few; j_call: TRBJ1-1; v_call: TRBV11-3; cdr3_nt: TGTGCCAGCAGCGACAGCGGGGCCAATGAAGCTTTCTTT; cdr3_aa: CASSDSGANEAFF
d_call: TRBD2; clone_size: .; j_call: TRBJ2-5; v_call: TRBV4-3; cdr3_nt: TGCGCCAGCAGCCAAAGACTAGCGGGAGGGCCAAATGGGGAGACCCAGTACTTC; cdr3_aa: CASSQRLAGGPNGETQYF
d_call: .; clone_size: .; j_call: TRBJ1-1; v_call: TRBV6-6; cdr3_nt: TGTGCCAGCAGTTACGACAGAAGGGGAACTGAAGCTTTCTTT; cdr3_aa: CASSYDRRGTEAFF
d_call: .; clone_size: few; j_call: TRBJ1-3; v_call: TRBV4-2; cdr3_nt: TGTGCCAGCAGCCAAGATCGGGCAGTAGGAAACACCATATATTTT; cdr3_aa: CASSQDRAVGNTIYF
d_call: .; clone_size: .; j_call: TRBJ2-1; v_call: TRBV15; cdr3_nt: TGTGCCACCAGCAGGGAGAGGGATGAGCAGTTCTTC; cdr3_aa: CATSRERDEQFF
d_call: .; clone_size: once; j_call: TRBJ2-7; v_call: TRBV30; cdr3_nt: TGTGCCTGGAGTGTATTTGTGGTGGGTTGGGACAATCCCTACGAGCAGTACTTC; cdr3_aa: CAWSVFVVGWDNPYEQYF
d_call: .; clone_size: few; j_call: TRBJ2-7; v_call: TRBV7-8; cdr3_nt: TGTGCCAGCAAGGGGGGCGGCACCTACGAGCAGTACTTC; cdr3_aa: CASKGGGTYEQYF
d_call: TRBD1; clone_size: .; j_call: TRBJ1-1; v_call: TRBV2; cdr3_nt: TGTGCCAGCAGCAGATTCACAGGGGGGAACACTGAAGCTTTCTTT; cdr3_aa: CASSRFTGGNTEAFF
d_call: TRBD2; clone_size: once; j_call: TRBJ2-1; v_call: TRBV7-2; cdr3_nt: TGTGCCAGCAGCTTATGGTCGGGGGGGCCGGGGAATGAGCAGTTCTTC; cdr3_aa: CASSLWSGGPGNEQFF
d_call: .; clone_size: .; j_call: TRBJ2-5; v_call: TRBV5-1; cdr3_nt: TGCGCCAGCAGCTTGGATGGCAACCAAGAGACCCAGTACTTC; cdr3_aa: CASSLDGNQETQYF
d_call: .; clone_size: .; j_call: TRBJ1-2; v_call: TRBV25-1; cdr3_nt: TGTGCCAGCAGTGCAGGGGCCTTCTCCTATGGCTACACCTTC; cdr3_aa: CASSAGAFSYGYTF
d_call: .; clone_size: .; j_call: TRBJ1-2; v_call: TRBV7-2; cdr3_nt: TGTGCCAGCAGCTTAGGAGCCGTCTATGGCTACACCTTC; cdr3_aa: CASSLGAVYGYTF
d_call: .; clone_size: once; j_call: TRBJ2-3; v_call: TRBV5-4; cdr3_nt: TGTGCCGCGAGGGGGGAAGGTACAGATACGCAGTATTTT; cdr3_aa: CAARGEGTDTQYF
d_call: .; clone_size: .; j_call: TRBJ2-7; v_call: TRBV21-1; cdr3_nt: TGTGCCAGCAGCCTCCGGGACAGGGTGAGCGAGCAGTACTTC; cdr3_aa: CASSLRDRVSEQYF
d_call: .; clone_size: .; j_call: TRBJ1-5; v_call: TRBV19; cdr3_nt: TGTGCCAGTAATCGAAAAGGACAGAATCAGCCCCAGCATTTT; cdr3_aa: CASNRKGQNQPQHF
d_call: TRBD1; clone_size: .; j_call: TRBJ1-1; v_call: TRBV25-1; cdr3_nt: TGTGCCAGCAGCCAACACGGGACAGGGGCCACTGAAGCTTTCTTT; cdr3_aa: CASSQHGTGATEAFF
d_call: .; clone_size: .; j_call: TRBJ2-5; v_call: TRBV6-5; cdr3_nt: TGTGCCAGCAGTTACGTAGTGGGAGTCCCGCAAGAGACCCAGTACTTC; cdr3_aa: CASSYVVGVPQETQYF
d_call: TRBD2; clone_size: .; j_call: TRBJ2-2; v_call: TRBV9; cdr3_nt: TGTGCCAGCAGCGCGACTAGCGGGAGGGCTAACACCGGGGAGCTGTTTTTT; cdr3_aa: CASSATSGRANTGELFF
d_call: TRBD1; clone_size: .; j_call: TRBJ2-7; v_call: TRBV27; cdr3_nt: TGTGCCAGCAGTTTGACAGGGTCCAACGAGCAGTACTTC; cdr3_aa: CASSLTGSNEQYF
d_call: TRBD2; clone_size: .; j_call: TRBJ2-2; v_call: TRBV5-4; cdr3_nt: TGTGCCAGCATGCACGGGGGGATCTCCGGGGAGCTGTTTTTT; cdr3_aa: CASMHGGISGELFF
d_call: TRBD2; clone_size: few; j_call: TRBJ2-3; v_call: TRBV4-2; cdr3_nt: TGTGCCAGCAGCCCGGGGCGGGGGGGAGCAGATACGCAGTATTTT; cdr3_aa: CASSPGRGGADTQYF
d_call: TRBD2; clone_size: .; j_call: TRBJ2-7; v_call: TRBV4-1; cdr3_nt: TGCGCCAGCAGCCAGGGACTAGCGGGGGGCGCCTACGAGCAGTACTTC; cdr3_aa: CASSQGLAGGAYEQYF
d_call: .; clone_size: once; j_call: TRBJ2-2; v_call: TRBV5-1; cdr3_nt: TGCGCCAGCAGCTTGGGATACACCGGGGAGCTGTTTTTT; cdr3_aa: CASSLGYTGELFF
d_call: TRBD2; clone_size: .; j_call: TRBJ2-5; v_call: TRBV6-5; cdr3_nt: TGTGCCAGCAGCAGAGCGGGAGGCAGAGAGACCCAGTACTTC; cdr3_aa: CASSRAGGRETQYF
d_call: .; clone_size: .; j_call: TRBJ1-5; v_call: TRBV21-1; cdr3_nt: TGTGCCAGCACCGGGGGCTGGGACAGGCAACAGCCCCAGCATTTT; cdr3_aa: CASTGGWDRQQPQHF
d_call: .; clone_size: few; j_call: TRBJ1-2; v_call: TRBV30; cdr3_nt: TGTGCCTGGACGTATAACTATGGCTACACCTTC; cdr3_aa: CAWTYNYGYTF
d_call: TRBD1; clone_size: .; j_call: TRBJ1-1; v_call: TRBV27; cdr3_nt: TGTGCCAGCAGTTTCGACAGGGTGGGCACTGAAGCTTTCTTT; cdr3_aa: CASSFDRVGTEAFF
d_call: .; clone_size: .; j_call: TRBJ1-2; v_call: TRBV18; cdr3_nt: TGTGCCAGCTCACCGGGAAGGTATAGCGATGGCTACACCTTC; cdr3_aa: CASSPGRYSDGYTF
d_call: TRBD2; clone_size: .; j_call: TRBJ2-2; v_call: TRBV5-1; cdr3_nt: TGCGCCAGCAGTTCCAGCGGGGGGAACACCGGGGAGCTGTTTTTT; cdr3_aa: CASSSSGGNTGELFF
d_call: .; clone_size: .; j_call: TRBJ2-3; v_call: TRBV12-5; cdr3_nt: TGTGCTAGTGGACCGAGAGGAAATACGCAGTATTTT; cdr3_aa: CASGPRGNTQYF
d_call: .; clone_size: few; j_call: TRBJ1-1; v_call: TRBV5-5; cdr3_nt: TGTGCCAGCAGCTTTTCACTCCTGCAGGGAAGAACTGAAGCTTTCTTT; cdr3_aa: CASSFSLLQGRTEAFF
d_call: TRBD1; clone_size: .; j_call: TRBJ2-6; v_call: TRBV10-3; cdr3_nt: TGTGCCATCAGTGGAACAGGGGACTCTGGGGCCAACGTCCTGACTTTC; cdr3_aa: CAISGTGDSGANVLTF
d_call: TRBD1; clone_size: .; j_call: TRBJ2-3; v_call: TRBV7-3; cdr3_nt: TGTGCCAGCAGCGCAAATCGACAGGGGGCCGGAGCGGGAGTCACAGATACGCAGTATTTT; cdr3_aa: CASSANRQGAGAGVTDTQYF
d_call: .; clone_size: .; j_call: TRBJ1-6; v_call: TRBV9; cdr3_nt: TGTGCCAGCAGCGCCCTTGAGGGACCGTTCTATAATTCACCCCTCCACTTT; cdr3_aa: CASSALEGPFYNSPLHF
d_call: TRBD1; clone_size: .; j_call: TRBJ2-5; v_call: TRBV6-5; cdr3_nt: TGTGCCAGCAGGCGGACAGGGGGCCAAGAGACCCAGTACTTC; cdr3_aa: CASRRTGGQETQYF
d_call: .; clone_size: .; j_call: TRBJ1-1; v_call: TRBV6-5; cdr3_nt: TGTGCCAGCAGTTACGCCGGCAGTATCATGAACACTGAAGCTTTCTTT; cdr3_aa: CASSYAGSIMNTEAFF
d_call: TRBD1; clone_size: .; j_call: TRBJ1-3; v_call: TRBV5-5; cdr3_nt: TGTGCCAGCAGCAGTCTTCAGGGGGCGAACACCATATATTTT; cdr3_aa: CASSSLQGANTIYF
d_call: .; clone_size: few; j_call: TRBJ2-5; v_call: TRBV4-2; cdr3_nt: TGTGCCAGCAGCCAGGAGGGGCCCGGGACTCCCAGAGAGACCCAGTACTTC; cdr3_aa: CASSQEGPGTPRETQYF
d_call: TRBD2; clone_size: .; j_call: TRBJ2-2; v_call: TRBV7-3; cdr3_nt: TGTGCCAGCAGCCTAACGGGGGGGCAGGGCCTAAACACCGGGGAGCTGTTTTTT; cdr3_aa: CASSLTGGQGLNTGELFF
d_call: .; clone_size: .; j_call: TRBJ2-5; v_call: TRBV5-1; cdr3_nt: TGCGCCAGCAGCTTGATAGCTAACCAAGAGACCCAGTACTTC; cdr3_aa: CASSLIANQETQYF
d_call: TRBD2; clone_size: .; j_call: TRBJ2-7; v_call: TRBV7-2; cdr3_nt: TGTGCCAGCAGCTTAGTTGCGGGGGTCGCCGAGCAGTACTTC; cdr3_aa: CASSLVAGVAEQYF
d_call: .; clone_size: .; j_call: TRBJ2-5; v_call: TRBV21-1; cdr3_nt: TGTGCCAGCAGCAACGGGGGTGGGGTCCGGGAGACCCAGTACTTC; cdr3_aa: CASSNGGGVRETQYF